These 30 T cell receptor beta chains originate from one sample sequenced in a study of Graves' ophthalmopathy and Graves' hyperthyroidism. The authors amplified TCR beta CDR3 regions from RNA transcripts. HTBI primers were used in a first-round RT-PCR, which preceded a second-round multiplex PCR. TCRdb reprocessed the multiplex PCR reads with MiXCR, giving one entry per CDR3 protein. Among 600,000 to 950,000 distinct CDR3 sequences listed, 35% to 50% were seen once. Sequencing was done on a sample of peripheral blood. The receptors derive from an adult man with Graves' ophthalmopathy.

This clonotype was observed a handful of times. The gene calls are TRBV19 and TRBJ1-2, with D tentatively TRBD1 (5 bases). Between the trimmed V and J ends, which lost 3 bases and 2 bases, there was a span of 13 bases. CDR3 length equals 15 residues. Germline-derived CDR1 and CDR2 are LNHDA and SQIVND (reference sequence). The CDR3, as DNA: TGTGCCAGTAGTATGAGATTGGGGGACAACTATGGCTACACCTTC. It is translated as CASSMRLGDNYGYTF.

Concerning this clonotype itself: It may be a read error: a sequence one base away is much more abundant. The V gene is TRBV25-1, the J gene TRBJ2-6, with TRBD1 as a possible D gene (6 bases). Germline V gives CDR1 MGHDK, CDR2 SYGVNS. This CDR3 is built from 16 residues. CDR3 amino acids: CASSTTTGSGANILTF. CDR3 DNA: TGTGCCAGCAGCACGACGACAGGCTCTGGGGCCAACATCCTGACTTTC. Full variable domain (rest looked up from reference TRBV25-1 and TRBJ2-6): EADIYQTPRYLVIGTGKKITLECSQTMGHDKMYWYQQDPGMELHLIHYSYGVNSTEKGDLSSESTVSRIRTEHFPLTLESARPSHTSQYLCASSTTTGSGANILTFGAGSRLTVL.

The chain is built from TRBV11-3 and TRBJ1-1, with 7 nucleotides matching TRBD1. The CDR3 contains 14 residues. The junction had 16 bases not matched to a gene; V was cut back by 4 bases and J by 14 bases. The germline V gene has CDR1 SGHNT and CDR2 YENEEA. The CDR3 nucleotides read TGTGCCAGCAGCTCCGGTGACAGGGCCGAGGGAGCCTTCTTT. It is translated as CASSSGDRAEGAFF. The whole variable domain, remainder taken from reference TRBV11-3 and TRBJ1-1, is EAGVVQSPRYKIIEKKQPVAFWCNPISGHNTLYWYLQNLGQGPELLIRYENEEAVDDSQLPKDRFSAERLKGVDSTLKIQPAELGDSAVYLCASSSGDRAEGAFFGQGTRLTVV.

Details on this clonotype: One end of the junction varies from germline; a read error may be responsible. The chain combines TRBV6-1 with TRBJ1-4; 8 nucleotides align to TRBD1. This CDR3 comprises 12 residues. Germline CDR1 reads MNHNS; CDR2 reads SASEGT. The CDR3 DNA is TGTGCCAGCAGGAAGGGACAGGCAAAACCGTTTTTT. Protein: CASRKGQAKPFF.

V gene TRBV7-9 combines with J gene TRBJ2-2; no clear D gene. V shed 5 bases and J shed 4 bases, with 8 bases lying between them. This CDR3 has 13 residues. Germline V lookup: CDR1 SEHNR, CDR2 FQNEAQ (reference sequence). DNA for the CDR3: TGTGCCAGCAGCAGACCTTTCACCGGGGAGCTGTTTTTT. Protein product: CASSRPFTGELFF.

This clonotype occurred a few times. V and J are TRBV6-1 and TRBJ1-2; unclear D gene. The germline V gene has CDR1 MNHNS and CDR2 SASEGT. V was trimmed by 1 base and J by 7 bases, leaving 13 bases between them. The CDR3 covers 14 residues. The CDR3 loop reads CASSEVQGRGGYTF. The CDR3 bases are TGTGCCAGCAGTGAAGTCCAAGGGCGGGGTGGCTACACCTTC.

For this clonotype: A much larger clone lies a single base off, so this may be a read error. The J gene is TRBJ1-2, the V gene TRBV5-1, with D perhaps TRBD1 (6 bases). Germline V gene data show CDR1 as SGHRS and CDR2 as YFSETQ. CDR3 length equals 15 residues. Trimming removed 4 bases at V and 5 bases at J, with 18 bases between. In DNA, the CDR3 is TGCGCCAGCAGCCTCCGAGTATCGGGGGCGTATGGCTACACCTTC. Protein product: CASSLRVSGAYGYTF.

This chain uses TRBV24-1 with TRBJ1-5, with TRBD1 matching over 7 bases. The better agreement between TRBJ2-3 and the DNA end casts doubt on the J call. Germline CDR1 KGHDR, CDR2 SFDVKD. The CDR3 covers 17 residues. DNA for the CDR3: TGTGCCACCAGTGACTCACCCGGACAGGTCTGGGCAGATACGCAGTATTTT. This translates into CATSDSPGQVWADTQYF.

This CDR3 is CASSASGLSNTGELFF. CDR3 bases: TGTGCCAGCAGTGCTAGTGGGCTATCAAACACCGGGGAGCTGTTTTTT. V and J are TRBV25-1 and TRBJ2-2; D unclear. The CDR3 has 16 residues. V was pared by 4 bases and J by 2 bases, with 14 bases between. Looked up from germline, CDR1 is MGHDK and CDR2 is SYGVNS.

This clonotype was observed a handful of times. The chain employs TRBV11-2 and TRBJ1-2; D not resolved. The CDR3 is made up of 15 amino acids. V was pared by 0 bases and J by 8 bases, with 16 bases between. Germline V gene lookup returns CDR1 SGHAT and CDR2 FQNNGV. CDR3 coding DNA: TGTGCCAGCAGCTTAGATCTCATAAGAGGGAGCGGCTACACCTTC. It codes for CASSLDLIRGSGYTF.

About this clonotype: It may be a read error: a sequence one base away is much more abundant. This likely comes from a read error, as the CDR3 has no conserved phenylalanine or tryptophan at its end. The chain couples TRBV11-1 to TRBJ2-5; D uncertain. The V end lost 1 base, the J end lost 2 bases, and 5 bases lay between the germline ends. The CDR3 totals 13 residues. Germline V lookup: CDR1 SGHAT, CDR2 FQDESV (reference sequence). The CDR3 protein is CASSLDGQETQYL. CDR3 nucleotide sequence: TGTGCCAGCAGCTTAGACGGTCAAGAGACCCAGTACCTC.

There are a few counts of this clonotype. The J gene is TRBJ2-5, the V gene TRBV2, with 9 positions matching TRBD2. In germline, CDR1 is SNHLY, CDR2 FYNNEI. V shed 11 bases and J 2 bases; nucleotides not matched to a gene: 6. The CDR3 is 13 residues long. The CDR3 protein is CAPTSGHQETQYF. The CDR3 DNA reads as TGTGCCCCCACTAGCGGGCATCAAGAGACCCAGTACTTC. The full variable domain, in which reference TRBV2 and TRBJ2-5 provide the parts outside the CDR3, is EPEVTQTPSHQVTQMGQEVILRCVPISNHLYFYWYRQILGQKVEFLVSFYNNEISEKSEIFDDQFSVERPDGSNFTLKIRSTKLEDSAMYFCAPTSGHQETQYFGPGTRLLVL.

The rearrangement joins TRBV25-1 to TRBJ1-1; D unclear. CDR3 size: 14 residues. Between the trimmed V and J ends, which lost 3 bases and 3 bases, there was a span of 11 bases. Germline CDR1 and CDR2: MGHDK and SYGVNS. The CDR3 nucleotides read TGTGCCAGCAGTGATAAGGGTATCGACACTGAAGCTTTCTTT. Amino acid sequence: CASSDKGIDTEAFF.

On this clonotype: One junction end disagrees with the germline gene, perhaps due to a read error. This chain uses TRBV24-1 with TRBJ2-3; a possible D gene is TRBD1 (6 bases). The CDR3 spans 15 residues. Germline values: CDR1 KGHDR, CDR2 SFDVKD. The CDR3 coding sequence is TGTGCCTCCGCGGACAGCCCAGGAGGCACAGATACGCAGTATTTC. The encoded protein is CASADSPGGTDTQYF.

The gene calls are TRBV19 and TRBJ1-5; D call uncertain. The V end lost 8 bases, the J end lost 0 bases, and 11 bases lay between the germline ends. This CDR3 is 14 amino acids long. The germline CDR1 and CDR2 sequences are LNHDA and SQIVND (reference sequence). CDR3 nucleotide sequence: TGTGCCAGTCCCACACCAAATAGCAATCAGCCCCAGCATTTT. It translates to CASPTPNSNQPQHF.

This clonotype occurred a few times. This rearrangement joins TRBV12-3 or TRBV12-4 to TRBJ2-7, with D maybe TRBD1 (6 bases). The germline V and J ends were trimmed by 3 bases and 2 bases, with 14 bases remaining between them. The CDR3 consists of 15 residues. CDR3 protein: CASSFTQGLAYEQYF. The CDR3 DNA reads TGTGCCAGCAGTTTTACACAGGGCTTAGCCTACGAGCAGTACTTC.

This rearrangement joins TRBV15 to TRBJ2-6, with D unclear. The germline V gene encodes CDR1 LNHNV and CDR2 YYDKDF (reference sequence). The V end was cut by 3 bases, the J end by 1 base, with 10 bases between. The CDR3 extends over 16 amino acids. The CDR3 bases are TGTGCCACCAGCAGCAGCCACTCATCTGGGGCCAACGTCCTGACTTTC. This translates into CATSSSHSSGANVLTF.

The chain recombines TRBV7-3 with TRBJ2-3, with 12 bases aligning to TRBD2. CDR1 is SGHTA and CDR2 is FQGTGA in the germline V gene. J gave up 6 bases and V 5 bases, and 6 bases lay outside the gene matches. There are 15 residues in the CDR3. This chain's CDR3 is CASSASGRASDTQYF. The CDR3 nucleotides read TGTGCCAGCAGCGCTAGCGGGAGGGCCTCGGATACGCAGTATTTT.

Many counts were recorded for this clonotype. One end of the junction fails to match germline, which may point to a read error. This rearrangement joins TRBV2 to TRBJ2-7, with 7 bases identical to TRBD2. CDR3 length: 13 amino acids. Germline CDR1 and CDR2: SNHLY and FYNNEI. Here the CDR3 DNA reads TGTGCCAGCAAGCGGTTTGATGGTCTAGCGGACGACTTC. It is translated as CASKRFDGLADDF.

This rearrangement joins TRBV12-3 or TRBV12-4 to TRBJ1-1; 8 bases map to TRBD1. CDR3 length: 15 residues. The V gene end was trimmed by 5 bases and the J gene end by 1 base; junction bases not matched to a gene: 6. CDR3 region: CASSTQGQANTEAFF. CDR3 coding DNA: TGTGCCAGCAGTACGCAGGGACAGGCGAACACTGAAGCTTTCTTT.

This clonotype was counted once. The rearrangement links TRBV25-1 to TRBJ1-1, with a tentative D call TRBD1 (5 bases). Between the trimmed V and J ends, which lost 4 bases and 3 bases, there was a span of 15 bases. Germline CDR1 MGHDK, CDR2 SYGVNS. The CDR3 has 15 residues. The CDR3 bases are TGTGCCAGCAGTGCGCATGGACATGGGGACACTGAAGCTTTCTTT. Amino acids: CASSAHGHGDTEAFF.

This clonotype occurred a few times. The chain combines TRBV20-1 with TRBJ1-6, with D perhaps matching TRBD1 (5 bases). The germline V gene encodes CDR1 DFQATT and CDR2 SNEGSKA (reference sequence). Trimming removed 0 bases from V and 6 bases from J, with 12 bases in between. There are 15 residues in the CDR3. The CDR3 loop is CSAREGTGPNSPLHF. The CDR3 coding sequence is TGCAGTGCTAGAGAAGGTACAGGTCCTAATTCACCCCTCCACTTT.

This chain connects TRBV11-2 to TRBJ2-7; TRBD2 aligns across 11 bases. This CDR3 is 14 amino acids long. The germline gives CDR1 SGHAT, CDR2 FQNNGV. The J segment lost 6 bases and the V segment lost 5 bases, leaving 6 bases of the junction unmatched. CDR3 in amino acids: CASSPTSGGFEQYF. Here the CDR3 DNA reads TGTGCCAGCAGCCCCACTAGCGGGGGATTCGAGCAGTACTTC.

There are a few counts of this clonotype. The rearrangement joins TRBV20-1 to TRBJ2-7, with D possibly TRBD2 on 5 matching bases. Germline V lookup: CDR1 DFQATT, CDR2 SNEGSKA (reference sequence). With 6 bases removed from V and 6 bases from J, the gap between germline ends came to 18 bases. This CDR3 contains 13 residues. CDR3 in DNA: TGCAGTGCCGTTTTGCGGGCCAACGTCGAGCAGTACTTC. This translates into CSAVLRANVEQYF.

This clonotype was recorded a few times. The chain combines TRBV2 with TRBJ2-7; unclear D gene. CDR3 size: 13 residues. The germline V gene has CDR1 SNHLY and CDR2 FYNNEI. The germline V and J ends were trimmed by 1 base and 4 bases, with 8 bases remaining between them. CDR3 in DNA: TGTGCCAGCAGTGAAGAGACAATTTACGAGCAGTACTTC. Translation gives CASSEETIYEQYF.

This chain uses TRBV9 with TRBJ1-6, with D possibly being TRBD1 (6 bases). Germline CDR1 is SGDLS and CDR2 is YYNGEE. The V gene lost 5 bases and the J gene lost 11 bases, with 20 bases spanning the gap. The CDR3 has 15 residues. The CDR3 reads CASSLMGGTYAPLHF. CDR3 DNA: TGTGCCAGCAGTTTAATGGGTGGGACATATGCACCCCTCCACTTT. The variable domain in full, with the rest retrieved from reference TRBV9 and TRBJ1-6, is DSGVTQTPKHLITATGQRVTLRCSPRSGDLSVYWYQQSLDQGLQFLIQYYNGEERAKGNILERFSAQQFPDLHSELNLSSLELGDSALYFCASSLMGGTYAPLHFGNGTRLTVT.

This chain uses TRBV20-1 with TRBJ1-2; possible D gene TRBD1, 5 bases. Germline V lookup: CDR1 DFQATT, CDR2 SNEGSKA (reference sequence). V lost 3 bases and J lost 12, with 23 bases in between. The CDR3 loop spans 14 amino acids. The CDR3: CSASRQGSWPGHTF. The CDR3 coding sequence is TGCAGTGCTAGCCGTCAGGGATCCTGGCCGGGCCACACCTTC.

This clonotype was detected only a few times. V usage is TRBV7-3 and J usage is TRBJ2-2; possible D gene TRBD1, 6 bases. Germline loops: CDR1 SGHTA, CDR2 FQGTGA. V lost 5 bases to trimming and J lost 1 base, with 11 bases between them. The CDR3 is 15 amino acids. The CDR3 sequence: CASSPQDRNTGELFF. The CDR3 DNA sequence: TGTGCCAGCAGCCCGCAGGACAGGAACACCGGGGAGCTGTTTTTT. Full variable domain (rest looked up from reference TRBV7-3 and TRBJ2-2): GAGVSQTPSNKVTEKGKYVELRCDPISGHTALYWYRQSLGQGPEFLIYFQGTGAADDSGLPNDRFFAVRPEGSVSTLKIQRTERGDSAVYLCASSPQDRNTGELFFGEGSRLTVL.

CDR3: CSGEGTQYF. The CDR3 DNA is TGCAGCGGCGAAGGGACCCAGTACTTC. The J gene is TRBJ2-5, the V gene TRBV29-1; no firm D call. This CDR3 contains 9 residues. Germline V gene sequence: CDR1 SQVTM, CDR2 ANQGSEA. V shed 7 bases and J shed 7 bases, with 7 bases lying between them. Full variable domain (remainder filled in from reference TRBV29-1 and TRBJ2-5): SAVISQKPSRDICQRGTSLTIQCQVDSQVTMMFWYRQQPGQSLTLIATANQGSEATYESGFVIDKFPISRPNLTFSTLTVSNMSPEDSSIYLCSGEGTQYFGPGTRLLVL.

With respect to this clonotype: The CDR3 does not close with the conserved phenylalanine or tryptophan, likely indicating a read error. J is TRBJ2-7 and V is TRBV5-6, with no clear D. The CDR3 contains 11 residues. Trimming stripped 2 bases from V and 7 bases from J, with 7 bases between. The germline V gene has CDR1 SGHDT and CDR2 YYEEEE. CDR3 residues: CASSLRQEQYC. The CDR3 nucleotides read TGTGCCAGCAGCTTACGACAAGAGCAGTACTGC.